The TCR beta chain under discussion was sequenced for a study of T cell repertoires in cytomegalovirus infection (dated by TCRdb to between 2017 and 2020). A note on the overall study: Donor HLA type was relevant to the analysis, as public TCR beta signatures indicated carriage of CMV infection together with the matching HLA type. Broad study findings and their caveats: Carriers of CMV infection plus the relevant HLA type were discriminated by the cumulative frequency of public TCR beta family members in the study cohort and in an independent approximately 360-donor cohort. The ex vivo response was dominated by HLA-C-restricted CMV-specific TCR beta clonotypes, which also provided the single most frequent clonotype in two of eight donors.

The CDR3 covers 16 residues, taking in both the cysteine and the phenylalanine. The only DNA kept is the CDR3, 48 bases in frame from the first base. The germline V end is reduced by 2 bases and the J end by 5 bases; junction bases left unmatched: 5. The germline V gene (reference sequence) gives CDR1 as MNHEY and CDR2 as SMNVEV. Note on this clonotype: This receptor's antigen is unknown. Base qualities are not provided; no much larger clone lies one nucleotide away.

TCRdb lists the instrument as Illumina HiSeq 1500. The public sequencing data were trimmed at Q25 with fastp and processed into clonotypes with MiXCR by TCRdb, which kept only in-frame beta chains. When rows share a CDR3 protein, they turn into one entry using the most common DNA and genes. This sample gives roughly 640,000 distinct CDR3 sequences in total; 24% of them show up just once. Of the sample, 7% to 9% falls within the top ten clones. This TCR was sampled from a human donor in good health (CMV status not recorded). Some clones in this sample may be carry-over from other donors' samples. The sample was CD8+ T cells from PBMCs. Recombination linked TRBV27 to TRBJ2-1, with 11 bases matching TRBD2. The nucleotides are TGTGCCAGCAGTTTAGAACTAGCGGGGGCTCACAATGAGCAGTTCTTC. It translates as CASSLELAGAHNEQFF.